Below, 10 T cell receptor beta chains from the same sample are listed, as sequenced in a study of blood T cell repertoires in COVID-19. Here immunoSEQ multiplex PCR was the method, and the copy in TCRdb shows in-frame clones only, minus some. The table has about 300,000 clones, 88% seen once; the top ten hold approximately 1.6%. The sequencing input was peripheral blood. The receptor set was obtained from a woman aged 25 to 39 with COVID-19, enrolled during active disease.

The chain joins TRBV5-1 to TRBJ2-3, with D tentatively TRBD2 (6 bases). The length of the CDR3 is 14 residues. Trimming took 0 bases from V and 3 from J, leaving 8 bases between them. Germline-derived CDR1 and CDR2 are SGHRS and YFSETQ. CDR3 sequence: CASSLGRGTDTQYF. The CDR3 DNA sequence: TGCGCCAGCAGCTTGGGGCGGGGTACAGATACGCAGTATTTT.

V gene TRBV7-2 combines with J gene TRBJ1-1; tentative D call: TRBD1 (5 bases). Germline V gene lookup returns CDR1 SGHTA and CDR2 FQGNSA. V was cut by 1 base and J by 3 bases, with 12 bases left in between. The CDR3 has 15 amino acids. This chain's CDR3 is CASSLEGNTYTEAFF. The CDR3 DNA reads as TGTGCCAGCAGCTTAGAGGGGAACACATACACTGAAGCTTTCTTT.

The chain has TRBV11-2 and TRBJ1-4; the D gene is possibly TRBD1 (6 bases). Per the germline V gene, CDR1 is SGHAT and CDR2 is FQNNGV. Between the trimmed V and J ends, which lost 5 bases and 6 bases, there was a span of 7 bases. The CDR3 length is 12 residues. The CDR3 nucleotides read TGTGCCAGCAGCGCAGGGGATGAAAAACTGTTTTTT. It codes for CASSAGDEKLFF.

The chain recombines TRBV19 with TRBJ1-1; tentatively, D is TRBD1 (6 bases). The CDR3 is 14 residues long. Per germline, CDR1 LNHDA and CDR2 SQIVND (reference sequence). V shed 4 bases and J shed 3 bases, with 12 bases lying between them. CDR3 nucleotide sequence: TGTGCCAGTAGTAGACAGGCGGTGGACACTGAAGCTTTCTTT. Protein product: CASSRQAVDTEAFF.

In its sample, this clone was seen once. The rearrangement uses TRBV10-1 and TRBJ1-1, with D perhaps matching TRBD1 (6 bases). This CDR3 is built from 15 residues. Germline CDR1 and CDR2: WNHNN and SYGVQD (reference sequence). V was trimmed by 5 bases and J by 7 bases, leaving 20 bases between them. The CDR3 coding sequence is TGCGCCAGCAGTCCAAACAGGGAATTCGCCGTTGAAGCTTTCTTT. It translates to CASSPNREFAVEAFF.

The chain is built from TRBV5-4 and TRBJ2-5, with D unresolved. The CDR3 contains 13 residues. Germline lookup yields CDR1 SGHNT and CDR2 YYREEE (reference sequence). The V end lost 4 bases, the J end lost 1 base, and 8 bases lay between the germline ends. The DNA of the CDR3 is TGTGCCAGCAGCCTCGACATCCAAGAGACCCAGTACTTC. Translating gives CASSLDIQETQYF.

The V and J genes are TRBV18 and TRBJ1-1; tentative D call: TRBD1 (5 bases). V was shortened by 1 base and J by 5 bases, with 11 bases between the two germline ends. Germline CDR1 is KGHSH and CDR2 is LQKENI. This CDR3 spans 14 amino acids. The CDR3 DNA reads as TGTGCCAGCTCACCACGCAGGGTGGGAACTGAAGCTTTCTTT. The encoded protein is CASSPRRVGTEAFF.

The chain couples TRBV7-6 to TRBJ2-1, with 11 bases matching TRBD2. Germline CDR1 SGHVS, CDR2 FNYEAQ. The V and J ends lost 8 bases and 1 base, in that order; junction bases with no gene match: 7. This CDR3 has 16 amino acids. The CDR3 spells CASPTSGGRSYNEQFF. The CDR3 DNA follows: TGTGCCAGCCCAACTAGCGGGGGACGATCCTACAATGAGCAGTTCTTC.

This clone was recorded only once. CDR3 sequence (DNA): TGTGCCAGCAGCTTGGGACAGTTGAGTGGCGTCTACGAGCAGTACTTC. It yields the protein CASSLGQLSGVYEQYF. The rearrangement uses TRBV5-6 and TRBJ2-7; D possibly corresponds to TRBD1 (5 bases). Germline V gives CDR1 SGHDT, CDR2 YYEEEE. CDR3 length: 16 residues. V was cut by 0 bases and J by 3 bases, with 16 bases left in between.

This clone was observed once. This may be a read error: a much more frequent sequence differs by one nucleotide. The chain has TRBV27 and TRBJ2-5, with D unresolved. CDR1 and CDR2 from the germline V gene are MNHEY and SMNVEV (reference sequence). V was clipped by 7 bases and J by 0 bases, with 6 bases between them. The CDR3 sequence is 12 residues long. CDR3 bases: TGTGCCAGCACCCTGTACCAAGAGACCCAGTACTTC. Its protein product is CASTLYQETQYF.